The 26 T cell receptor beta chains listed next were all sequenced from one sample in a study of beta chain features in type 1 diabetes. Isolated RNA was reverse transcribed in full, so expressed TCRB transcripts were sequenced. Measured with immunoSEQ multiplex PCR; TCRdb has only the in-frame clones, and not every one. The sample has roughly 290,000 clones, under 8.5% seen once. Specimen: central memory CD4+ T cells from blood. The receptors shown here come from a woman between 18 and 29 years old in good health.

J is TRBJ1-6 and V is TRBV5-4, with D maybe TRBD1 (5 bases). The germline V and J ends were trimmed by 7 bases and 6 bases, with 14 bases remaining between them. CDR1 SGHNT and CDR2 YYREEE come from the germline V gene (reference sequence). CDR3 length: 14 amino acids. In DNA, the CDR3 is TGTGCCAGCCGTCTCGGGACGTCTAATTCACCCCTCCACTTT. This sequence encodes CASRLGTSNSPLHF.

This clone has only a few counts. The gene calls are TRBV28 and TRBJ2-7, with D tentatively TRBD1 (6 bases). The V end was cut by 6 bases, the J end by 3 bases, with 15 bases between. The CDR3 length is 14 residues. The germline V gene has CDR1 MDHEN and CDR2 SYDVKM. The CDR3 sequence: CASSPAGAFYEQYV. In nucleotides, the CDR3 is TGTGCCAGCAGCCCTGCAGGGGCGTTCTACGAGCAGTACGTC.

This clone was seen ten or more times. The chain carries TRBV18 and TRBJ2-1; D is perhaps TRBD1 or TRBD2 (5 bases each). From germline, CDR1 is KGHSH and CDR2 LQKENI. This CDR3 region has 15 residues. V was clipped by 3 bases and J by 4 bases, with 13 bases between them. As DNA, the CDR3 is TGTGCCAGCTCACCCCCGGGGCAGCAATACAATGAGCAGTTCTTC. Protein: CASSPPGQQYNEQFF.

The chain has TRBV7-2 and TRBJ2-7; D gene ambiguous. The V gene lost 1 base and the J gene lost 5 bases, with 6 bases spanning the gap. The CDR3 has 12 amino acids. Germline lookup yields CDR1 SGHTA and CDR2 FQGNSA. CDR3 in amino acids: CASSLGVNEQYF. In DNA, the CDR3 is TGTGCCAGCAGCTTAGGTGTCAACGAGCAGTACTTC.

This clone was counted a few times. The identical CDR3 is also encoded by other nucleotide sequences in the sample. The chain has TRBV18 and TRBJ2-3, with no clear D. The CDR3 sequence is 14 residues long. Germline CDR1 is KGHSH and CDR2 is LQKENI. The ends were cut back, 0 bases at V and 0 bases at J, with 4 bases in the middle. CDR3 region: CASSPPGSTDTQYF. The CDR3, as DNA: TGTGCCAGCTCACCACCAGGAAGCACAGATACGCAGTATTTT.

This clone was detected only a few times. The chain carries TRBV30 and TRBJ1-3; D gene ambiguous. CDR1 is GTSNPN and CDR2 is SVGIG in the germline V gene (reference sequence). There are 15 residues in the CDR3. Trimming cost V 2 bases and J 0 bases, with 11 bases left between them. DNA of the CDR3: TGTGCCTGGAGTAACATAGAAGACTCTGGAAACACCATATATTTT. Translation gives CAWSNIEDSGNTIYF.

This clone occurred a few times. J is TRBJ2-5 and V is TRBV9; D may be TRBD1 or TRBD2 (5 bases each). Germline CDR1 and CDR2: SGDLS and YYNGEE. Trimming took 7 bases from V and 4 from J, leaving 14 bases between them. The CDR3 is 13 residues long. This CDR3 is CASGDLYRETQYF. CDR3 bases: TGTGCCAGCGGGGACCTTTACAGAGAGACCCAGTACTTC.

This clone has only a few counts. This chain joins TRBV25-1 and TRBJ1-2; D gene ambiguous. This CDR3 region has 10 residues. Germline V gene lookup returns CDR1 MGHDK and CDR2 SYGVNS. Trimming shortened V by 4 bases and J by 7 bases, and 4 bases separated the two germline ends. DNA for the CDR3: TGTGCCAGCAGTGTATGTGGCTACACCTTC. It translates to CASSVCGYTF.

This clone has only a few counts. The V call is TRBV5-1, the J call TRBJ2-7, with TRBD2 matching 12 bases. Germline lookup yields CDR1 SGHRS and CDR2 YFSETQ. This CDR3 comprises 17 residues. With V trimmed by 0 bases and J by 4 bases, 8 bases remained unmatched. CDR3 nucleotides: TGCGCCAGCAGCTTGGACACATCGACTAGCGGGAGATACGAGCAGTACTTC. This codes for CASSLDTSTSGRYEQYF. Full variable domain (outside the CDR3, taken from reference TRBV5-1 and TRBJ2-7): KAGVTQTPRYLIKTRGQQVTLSCSPISGHRSVSWYQQTPGQGLQFLFEYFSETQRNKGNFPGRFSGRQFSNSRSEMNVSTLELGDSALYLCASSLDTSTSGRYEQYFGPGTRLTVT.

This chain connects TRBV7-9 to TRBJ1-1, with 7 bases identical to TRBD1. This CDR3 region has 14 residues. Germline lookup yields CDR1 SEHNR and CDR2 FQNEAQ (reference sequence). Losses at the gene ends were 5 bases for V and 8 bases for J; bases not matched to a gene: 11. The CDR3 region is CASSPRGQADEAFF. In DNA form, the CDR3 reads TGTGCCAGCAGCCCCAGAGGACAGGCCGACGAAGCTTTCTTT.

The gene calls are TRBV29-1 and TRBJ1-1; TRBD1 aligns across 7 bases. The J segment lost 3 bases and the V segment lost 6 bases, leaving 7 bases of the junction unmatched. CDR3 length: 13 residues. Germline V gene sequence: CDR1 SQVTM, CDR2 ANQGSEA. CDR3 protein: CSVNRGRDTEAFF. CDR3 sequence (DNA): TGCAGCGTGAACAGGGGACGGGACACTGAAGCTTTCTTT.

This chain uses TRBV27 with TRBJ2-7; 8 bases align to TRBD2. CDR1 and CDR2 (germline): MNHEY, SMNVEV (reference sequence). The length of the CDR3 is 13 residues. V was pared by 6 bases and J by 3 bases, with 4 bases of the junction left unmatched. CDR3 in amino acids: CASRAGTSYEQYF. In DNA form, the CDR3 reads TGTGCCAGCAGGGCCGGGACTAGCTACGAGCAGTACTTC.

The chain is built from TRBV7-6 and TRBJ2-6; tentative D call: TRBD1 (7 bases). Trimming left V 6 bases short and J 0 bases short, with 9 bases between. The CDR3 contains 15 residues. Looked up from germline, CDR1 is SGHVS and CDR2 is FNYEAQ. CDR3 in amino acids: CASRQGGSGANVLTF. CDR3 sequence (DNA): TGTGCCAGCAGGCAGGGGGGCTCTGGGGCCAACGTCCTGACTTTC.

About this clone itself: Other DNA sequences in the sample encode the same CDR3. V usage is TRBV5-1 and J usage is TRBJ1-5, with D hard to call. Germline-derived CDR1 and CDR2 are SGHRS and YFSETQ. V lost 0 bases and J lost 0, with 7 bases in between. CDR3 length: 15 amino acids. The CDR3 DNA reads TGCGCCAGCAGCTTGGTTCCAGGTAGCAATCAGCCCCAGCATTTT. This codes for CASSLVPGSNQPQHF.

This clone appeared a few times. The chain has TRBV25-1 and TRBJ1-2; tentatively, D is TRBD1 (6 bases). Trimming cost V 2 bases and J 4 bases, with 11 bases left between them. This CDR3 is built from 14 residues. CDR1 is MGHDK and CDR2 is SYGVNS in the germline V gene. The CDR3 nucleotides are TGTGCCAGCAGTGAACCCGGACAGATCTATGGCTACACCTTC. As protein: CASSEPGQIYGYTF.

The chain uses TRBV5-4 and TRBJ2-2, with D unresolved. V lost 0 bases and J 4 bases, leaving 10 bases between the germline ends. The CDR3 extends over 15 amino acids. The V gene's germline CDR1 is SGHNT and CDR2 YYREEE (reference sequence). In DNA, the CDR3 is TGTGCCAGCAGCTTGGATGGCGGTTCCACCGGGGAGCTGTTTTTT. This gives the protein CASSLDGGSTGELFF.

This clone showed up just a few times. The rearrangement joins TRBV5-1 to TRBJ1-6, with D possibly matching TRBD1 (5 bases). The CDR3 runs to 15 residues. The germline V gene encodes CDR1 SGHRS and CDR2 YFSETQ. V was clipped by 0 bases and J by 8 bases, with 12 bases between them. The CDR3 spells CASSLGDGGDSPLHF. The CDR3 DNA reads as TGCGCCAGCAGCTTGGGGGACGGCGGGGATTCACCCCTCCACTTT. Filled out from reference TRBV5-1 and TRBJ1-6, the complete variable domain reads KAGVTQTPRYLIKTRGQQVTLSCSPISGHRSVSWYQQTPGQGLQFLFEYFSETQRNKGNFPGRFSGRQFSNSRSEMNVSTLELGDSALYLCASSLGDGGDSPLHFGNGTRLTVT.

The chain couples TRBV19 to TRBJ1-5; maybe TRBD1 (5 bases). Germline lookup yields CDR1 LNHDA and CDR2 SQIVND (reference sequence). V lost 3 bases and J 4 bases, leaving 7 bases between the germline ends. The CDR3 length is 13 residues. Here the CDR3 DNA reads TGTGCCAGTAGTATGGCAGGGAATCAGCCCCAGCATTTT. Amino acid sequence: CASSMAGNQPQHF.

The chain combines TRBV29-1 with TRBJ1-2; D ambiguous. Trimming removed 4 bases at V and 8 bases at J, with 5 bases between. The CDR3 sequence is 9 residues long. CDR1 and CDR2 from the germline V gene are SQVTM and ANQGSEA. DNA of the CDR3: TGCAGCGTTGTTGGCGGCTACACCTTC. Its protein is CSVVGGYTF.

This sequence joins TRBV7-9 and TRBJ1-2; possibly TRBD1 for D (5 bases). From germline, CDR1 is SEHNR and CDR2 FQNEAQ (reference sequence). The V gene lost 1 base and the J gene lost 7 bases, with 10 bases spanning the gap. The CDR3 totals 13 residues. DNA for the CDR3: TGTGCCAGCAGCTTAGGGGGGGTGCCTGGCTACACCTTC. This codes for CASSLGGVPGYTF.

This CDR3 reads CASSSIPNSGNTIYF. As DNA, the CDR3 is TGTGCCAGCAGCTCGATACCGAACTCTGGAAACACCATATATTTT. The chain carries TRBV7-2 and TRBJ1-3, with D uncertain. Deletions cut 4 bases from V and 0 bases from J, with 10 bases between. Germline values: CDR1 SGHTA, CDR2 FQGNSA. The CDR3 consists of 15 residues. Using reference TRBV7-2 and TRBJ1-3 for the parts outside the CDR3, the full variable domain is GAGVSQSPSNKVTEKGKDVELRCDPISGHTALYWYRQSLGQGLEFLIYFQGNSAPDKSGLPSDRFSAERTGGSVSTLTIQRTQQEDSAVYLCASSSIPNSGNTIYFGEGSWLTVV.

The chain combines TRBV9 with TRBJ1-4; D is uncertain. The ends were cut back, 0 bases at V and 12 bases at J, with 12 bases in the middle. Per germline, CDR1 SGDLS and CDR2 YYNGEE. The CDR3 runs 13 residues. The CDR3: CASSVGFRRELFF. In nucleotides, the CDR3 is TGTGCCAGCAGCGTAGGTTTTCGGAGGGAACTGTTTTTT.

V usage is TRBV9 and J usage is TRBJ2-2; 11 bases are a match to TRBD1. Germline values: CDR1 SGDLS, CDR2 YYNGEE. The CDR3 has 17 amino acids. V lost 0 bases, J lost 5 bases, and 6 bases stayed unmatched. CDR3 nucleotide sequence: TGTGCCAGCAGCGTAGGAGGCGGGACAGGGGGAACCGGGGAGCTGTTTTTT. Amino acid sequence: CASSVGGGTGGTGELFF.

This clone was observed a handful of times. The chain joins TRBV29-1 to TRBJ1-2, with unresolved D. The CDR3 is made up of 12 amino acids. The V end lost 7 bases, the J end lost 1 base, and 10 bases lay between the germline ends. Germline-derived CDR1 and CDR2 are SQVTM and ANQGSEA. The CDR3 loop is CSGQQSNYGYTF. The CDR3 DNA reads TGCAGCGGGCAACAGAGTAACTATGGCTACACCTTC.

This clone has more than one count but fewer than ten. The gene calls are TRBV9 and TRBJ2-7; D may be TRBD2 (6 bases). The CDR3 consists of 15 residues. Per the germline V gene, CDR1 is SGDLS and CDR2 is YYNGEE. The ends were cut back, 2 bases at V and 5 bases at J, with 17 bases in the middle. The CDR3 protein is CASSVTGARGNEQYF. Here the CDR3 DNA reads TGTGCCAGCAGCGTCACGGGAGCCCGTGGGAACGAGCAGTACTTC. The full variable domain, in which reference TRBV9 and TRBJ2-7 provide the parts outside the CDR3, is DSGVTQTPKHLITATGQRVTLRCSPRSGDLSVYWYQQSLDQGLQFLIQYYNGEERAKGNILERFSAQQFPDLHSELNLSSLELGDSALYFCASSVTGARGNEQYFGPGTRLTVT.

There are many counts of this clone. The J gene is TRBJ2-1, the V gene TRBV18; the D gene is possibly TRBD2 (7 bases). Germline values: CDR1 KGHSH, CDR2 LQKENI. The CDR3 covers 16 residues. V dropped 3 bases and J dropped 7 bases, with 19 bases sitting between them. CDR3 protein: CASSPPGGGAANEQFF. CDR3 nucleotides: TGTGCCAGCTCACCCCCTGGTGGGGGGGCTGCAAATGAGCAGTTCTTC. The variable domain in full, completed from reference TRBV18 and TRBJ2-1, reads NAGVMQNPRHLVRRRGQEARLRCSPMKGHSHVYWYRQLPEEGLKFMVYLQKENIIDESGMPKERFSAEFPKEGPSILRIQQVVRGDSAAYFCASSPPGGGAANEQFFGPGTRLTVL.